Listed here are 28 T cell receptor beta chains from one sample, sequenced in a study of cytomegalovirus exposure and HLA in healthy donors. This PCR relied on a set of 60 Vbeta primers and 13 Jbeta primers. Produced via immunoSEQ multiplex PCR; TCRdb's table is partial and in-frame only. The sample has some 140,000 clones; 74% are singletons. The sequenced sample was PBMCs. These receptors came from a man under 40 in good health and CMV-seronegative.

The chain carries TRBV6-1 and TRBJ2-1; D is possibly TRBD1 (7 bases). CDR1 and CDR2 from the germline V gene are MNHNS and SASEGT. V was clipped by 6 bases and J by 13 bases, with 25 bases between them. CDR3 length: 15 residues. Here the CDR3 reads CASSPQPEGAAPQFF. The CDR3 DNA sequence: TGTGCCAGCAGCCCGCAACCGGAGGGGGCCGCTCCTCAGTTCTTC.

CDR3 amino acids: CASSYQRDQETQYF. The CDR3 DNA sequence: TGCGCCAGCAGCTATCAAAGAGACCAAGAGACCCAGTACTTC. The V and J genes are TRBV5-1 and TRBJ2-5; D is unresolved. Germline values: CDR1 SGHRS, CDR2 YFSETQ. The CDR3 has 14 residues. Trimming shortened V by 3 bases and J by 0 bases, and 9 bases separated the two germline ends.

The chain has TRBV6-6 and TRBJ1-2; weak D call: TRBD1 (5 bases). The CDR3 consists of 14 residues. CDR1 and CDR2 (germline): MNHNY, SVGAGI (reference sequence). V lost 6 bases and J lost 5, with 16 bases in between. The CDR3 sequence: CASSPLTGPYGYTF. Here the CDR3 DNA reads TGTGCCAGCAGCCCACTTACAGGTCCATATGGCTACACCTTC.

CDR3 sequence: CASSGQLNTEAFF. The CDR3 bases are TGCGCCAGCAGCGGACAGTTGAACACTGAAGCTTTCTTT. The V call is TRBV5-1, the J call TRBJ1-1; TRBD1 might be the D (6 bases). The germline V gene has CDR1 SGHRS and CDR2 YFSETQ. V was shortened by 4 bases and J by 0 bases, with 7 bases between the two germline ends. CDR3 length: 13 residues.

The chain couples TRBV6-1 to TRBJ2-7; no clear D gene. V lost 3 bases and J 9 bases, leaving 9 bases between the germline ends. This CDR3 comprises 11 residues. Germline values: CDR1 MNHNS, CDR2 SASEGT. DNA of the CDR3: TGTGCCAGCAGTGAGGGCCTTGGGCAGTACTTC. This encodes CASSEGLGQYF.

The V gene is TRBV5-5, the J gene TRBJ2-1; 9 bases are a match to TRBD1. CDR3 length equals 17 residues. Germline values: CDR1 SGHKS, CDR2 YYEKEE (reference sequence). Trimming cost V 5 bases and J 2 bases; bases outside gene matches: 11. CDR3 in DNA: TGTGCCAGCAGTAAAGAGGGGACAGGGAGGGCCTACAATGAGCAGTTCTTC. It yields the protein CASSKEGTGRAYNEQFF.

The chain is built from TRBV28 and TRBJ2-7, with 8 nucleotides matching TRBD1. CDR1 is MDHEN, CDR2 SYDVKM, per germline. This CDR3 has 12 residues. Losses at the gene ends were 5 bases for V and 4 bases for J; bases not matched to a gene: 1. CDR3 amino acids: CASSRTGYEQYF. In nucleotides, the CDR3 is TGTGCCAGCAGTCGGACAGGGTACGAGCAGTACTTC.

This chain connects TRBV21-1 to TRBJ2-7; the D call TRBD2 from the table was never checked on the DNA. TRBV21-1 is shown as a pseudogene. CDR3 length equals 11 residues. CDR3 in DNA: TGTGCCAGCAAAGTTCCGGACGAGCAGTACTTC. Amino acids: CASKVPDEQYF.

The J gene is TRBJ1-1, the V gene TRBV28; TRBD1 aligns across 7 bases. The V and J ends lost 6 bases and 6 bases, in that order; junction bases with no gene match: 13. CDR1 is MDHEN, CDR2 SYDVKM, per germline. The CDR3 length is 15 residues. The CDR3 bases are TGTGCCAGCAGAACGACAGGGTACGTTGGCGCTGAAGCTTTCTTT. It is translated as CASRTTGYVGAEAFF.

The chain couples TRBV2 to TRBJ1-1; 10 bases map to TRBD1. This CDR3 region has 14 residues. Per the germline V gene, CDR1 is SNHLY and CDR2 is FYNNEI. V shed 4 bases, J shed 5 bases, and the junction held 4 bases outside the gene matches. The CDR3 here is CASSGGQGSTEAFF. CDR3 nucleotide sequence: TGTGCCAGCAGTGGGGGACAGGGGAGTACTGAAGCTTTCTTT.

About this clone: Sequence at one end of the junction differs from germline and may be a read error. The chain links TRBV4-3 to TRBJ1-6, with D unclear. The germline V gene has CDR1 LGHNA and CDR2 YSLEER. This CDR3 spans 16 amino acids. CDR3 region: CASSQERAYQNSPLNF. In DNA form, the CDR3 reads TGCGCCAGCAGCCAAGAGAGGGCCTACCAAAATTCACCCCTCAACTTT.

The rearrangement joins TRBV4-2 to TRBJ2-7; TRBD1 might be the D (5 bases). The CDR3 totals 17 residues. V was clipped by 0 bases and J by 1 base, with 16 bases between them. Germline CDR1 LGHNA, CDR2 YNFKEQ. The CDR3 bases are TGTGCCAGCAGCCAAGACGAATCAGGACACAGATCCTACGAGCAGTACTTC. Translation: CASSQDESGHRSYEQYF.

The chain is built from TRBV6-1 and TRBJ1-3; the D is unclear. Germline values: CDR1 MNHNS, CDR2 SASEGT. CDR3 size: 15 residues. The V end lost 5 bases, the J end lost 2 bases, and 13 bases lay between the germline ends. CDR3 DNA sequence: TGTGCCAGCAGTTTGAAGAGGGCGGCTGGAAACACCATATATTTT. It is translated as CASSLKRAAGNTIYF.

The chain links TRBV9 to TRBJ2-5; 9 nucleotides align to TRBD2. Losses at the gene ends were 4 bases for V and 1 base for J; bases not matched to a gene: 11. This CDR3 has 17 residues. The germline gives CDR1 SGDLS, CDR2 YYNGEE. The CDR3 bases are TGTGCCAGCAGCCCCGATAGCGGGGGAGCATCCCAAGAGACCCAGTACTTC. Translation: CASSPDSGGASQETQYF.

DNA for the CDR3: TGTGCCAGCAGTCTAGGGACAACGAACACTGAAGCTTTCTTT. Its protein is CASSLGTTNTEAFF. The genes are TRBV27 and TRBJ1-1; D is possibly TRBD1 (6 bases). CDR1 and CDR2 (germline): MNHEY, SMNVEV (reference sequence). V gave up 5 bases and J gave up 1 base, with 11 bases separating them. The CDR3 length is 14 residues.

CDR3 protein: CASSVDRYSNQPQHF. The CDR3 coding sequence is TGTGCCAGCAGCGTGGACAGGTATAGCAATCAGCCCCAGCATTTT. The chain uses TRBV7-9 and TRBJ1-5, with 7 bases fitting TRBD1. V was pared by 5 bases and J by 0 bases, with 4 bases of the junction left unmatched. Germline-derived CDR1 and CDR2 are SEHNR and FQNEAQ (reference sequence). CDR3 length: 15 residues. The full variable domain, in which reference TRBV7-9 and TRBJ1-5 provide the parts outside the CDR3, is DTGVSQNPRHKITKRGQNVTFRCDPISEHNRLYWYRQTLGQGPEFLTYFQNEAQLEKSRLLSDRFSAERPKGSFSTLEIQRTEQGDSAMYLCASSVDRYSNQPQHFGDGTRLSIL.

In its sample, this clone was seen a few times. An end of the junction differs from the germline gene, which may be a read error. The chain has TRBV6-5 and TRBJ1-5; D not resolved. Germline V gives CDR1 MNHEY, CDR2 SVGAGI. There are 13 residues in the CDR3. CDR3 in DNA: TGTGCCAGCAGTAACAGTGGTAATCAGCCCCAGAATTTT. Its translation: CASSNSGNQPQNF.

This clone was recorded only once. DNA of the CDR3: TGCGCCAGCAGCTTGGAACGGGGGGGAGACAGGGCCGACGAGCAGTACTTC. Its translation is CASSLERGGDRADEQYF. The chain carries TRBV5-1 and TRBJ2-7; tentatively, D is TRBD2 (8 bases). Per the germline V gene, CDR1 is SGHRS and CDR2 is YFSETQ. Between the trimmed V and J ends, which lost 0 bases and 5 bases, there was a span of 21 bases. CDR3 length: 17 residues.

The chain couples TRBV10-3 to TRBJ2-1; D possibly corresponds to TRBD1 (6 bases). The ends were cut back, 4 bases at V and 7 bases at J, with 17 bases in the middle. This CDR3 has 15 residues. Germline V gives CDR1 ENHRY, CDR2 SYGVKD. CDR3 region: CAISGGQVGANEQFF. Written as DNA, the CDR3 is TGTGCCATCAGTGGAGGGCAAGTGGGGGCGAATGAGCAGTTCTTC.

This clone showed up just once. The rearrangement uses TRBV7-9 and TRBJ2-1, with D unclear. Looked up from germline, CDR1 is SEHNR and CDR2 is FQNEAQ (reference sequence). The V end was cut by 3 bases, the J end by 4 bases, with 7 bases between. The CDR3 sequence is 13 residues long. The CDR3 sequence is CASSFSGYNEQFF. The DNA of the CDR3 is TGTGCCAGCAGCTTCTCCGGGTACAATGAGCAGTTCTTC.

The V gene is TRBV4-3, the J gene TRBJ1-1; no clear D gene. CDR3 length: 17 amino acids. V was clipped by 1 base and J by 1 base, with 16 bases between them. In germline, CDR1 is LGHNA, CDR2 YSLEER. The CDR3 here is CASSQVPIQDGNTEAFF. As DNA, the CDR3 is TGCGCCAGCAGCCAAGTTCCCATCCAGGATGGGAACACTGAAGCTTTCTTT.

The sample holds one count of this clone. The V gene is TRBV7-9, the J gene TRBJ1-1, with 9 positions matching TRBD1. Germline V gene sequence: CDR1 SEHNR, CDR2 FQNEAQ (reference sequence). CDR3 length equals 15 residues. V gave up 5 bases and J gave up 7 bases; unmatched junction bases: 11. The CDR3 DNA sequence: TGTGCCAGCAGCCCGTGGACAGGGGATTTGGTTGAAGCTTTCTTT. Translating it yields CASSPWTGDLVEAFF.

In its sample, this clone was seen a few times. The CDR3 region has the DNA TGTGCCATCAGCTGGGGAGAGGGGGAACACATTCAGTACTTC. Its protein is CAISWGEGEHIQYF. This chain joins TRBV10-3 and TRBJ2-4; weak D call: TRBD1 (6 bases). The CDR3 spans 14 residues. Deletions cut 6 bases from V and 8 bases from J, with 17 bases between. The germline CDR1 and CDR2 sequences are ENHRY and SYGVKD.

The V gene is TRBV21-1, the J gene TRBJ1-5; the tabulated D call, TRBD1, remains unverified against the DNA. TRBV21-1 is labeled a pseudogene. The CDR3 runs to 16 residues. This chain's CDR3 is CASSKEDRDSNQPQHF. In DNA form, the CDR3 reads TGTGCCAGCAGCAAAGAGGACAGGGATAGCAATCAGCCCCAGCATTTT.

The chain's CDR3 is CASSLVGWQGGRSGANVLTF. The CDR3 bases are TGCGCCAGCAGCTTGGTAGGCTGGCAGGGGGGACGCTCTGGGGCCAACGTCCTGACTTTC. The chain has TRBV5-1 and TRBJ2-6; D is possibly TRBD1 (7 bases). There are 20 residues in the CDR3. V was shortened by 0 bases and J by 0 bases, with 19 bases between the two germline ends. Germline V gene sequence: CDR1 SGHRS, CDR2 YFSETQ.

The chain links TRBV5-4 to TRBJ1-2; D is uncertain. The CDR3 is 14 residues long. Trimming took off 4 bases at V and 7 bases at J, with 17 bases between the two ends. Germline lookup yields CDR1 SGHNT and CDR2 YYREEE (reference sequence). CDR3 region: CASSTIHTAGGYTF. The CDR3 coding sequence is TGTGCCAGCAGCACTATACATACAGCGGGTGGCTACACCTTC.

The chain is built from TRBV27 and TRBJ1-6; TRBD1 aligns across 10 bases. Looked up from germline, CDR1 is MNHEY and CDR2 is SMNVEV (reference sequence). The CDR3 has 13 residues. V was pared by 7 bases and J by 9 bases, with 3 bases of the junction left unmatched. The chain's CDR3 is CASKGQGFSPLHF. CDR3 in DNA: TGTGCCAGCAAGGGACAGGGGTTTTCACCCCTCCACTTT.

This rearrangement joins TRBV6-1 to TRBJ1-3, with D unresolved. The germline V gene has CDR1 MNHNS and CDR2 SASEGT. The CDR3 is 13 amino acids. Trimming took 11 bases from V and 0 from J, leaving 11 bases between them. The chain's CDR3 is CACYLSSGNTIYF. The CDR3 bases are TGTGCCTGCTACCTTAGCTCTGGAAACACCATATATTTT.